What follows are 21 T cell receptor beta chains derived from one specimen sequenced in a study of Ad26.COV2.S vaccination and SARS-CoV-2 variants. Treatment defined: some 20 received Ad26.COV2.S at low or high dose, single or two shots; about five received placebo; per-sample allocation not given. Following the first vaccine or placebo injection, samples were taken on day 63. Repertoires were generated with immunoSEQ multiplex PCR, while TCRdb's copy carries only in-frame clones and drops some. This sample has around 270,000 clones; around 85% occur once, and the top ten carry roughly 3%. The input for sequencing was peripheral blood, taken in a trial of Ad26.COV2.S vaccine versus placebo. Source of these receptors: a person between 18 and 59 years old who received the Ad26.COV2.S COVID-19 vaccine or a placebo.

The V and J genes are TRBV6-5 and TRBJ1-5; D call uncertain. The CDR3 is made up of 14 amino acids. Trimming took 2 bases from V and 0 from J, leaving 5 bases between them. Germline CDR1 reads MNHEY; CDR2 reads SVGAGI. The CDR3 nucleotides read TGTGCCAGCAGTTACAGGGATAGCAATCAGCCCCAGCATTTT. Translated, it gives CASSYRDSNQPQHF.

V usage is TRBV6-6 and J usage is TRBJ1-1; 7 bases fit TRBD1. The trim removed 0 bases at V and 0 bases at J, leaving 4 bases unmatched. The CDR3 has 16 residues. Germline assignment: CDR1 MNHNY and CDR2 SVGAGI (reference sequence). CDR3 sequence reads: CASSYSAGGMNTEAFF. CDR3 sequence (DNA): TGTGCCAGCAGTTACTCGGCAGGGGGAATGAACACTGAAGCTTTCTTT.

This chain links TRBV6-5 with TRBJ1-1; 9 positions agree with TRBD1. The germline CDR1 and CDR2 sequences are MNHEY and SVGAGI. This CDR3 is 14 amino acids long. V gave up 0 bases and J gave up 4 bases; unmatched junction bases: 0. CDR3 in amino acids: CASSYSTGGTEAFF. The DNA of the CDR3 is TGTGCCAGCAGTTACTCGACAGGGGGCACTGAAGCTTTCTTT.

CDR3 residues: CATSRVRGGTEAFF. CDR3 bases: TGTGCCACCAGCAGAGTACGGGGTGGGACTGAAGCTTTCTTT. The chain employs TRBV15 and TRBJ1-1, with unresolved D. Germline-derived CDR1 and CDR2 are LNHNV and YYDKDF (reference sequence). The CDR3 is 14 amino acids. V was shortened by 1 base and J by 5 bases, with 11 bases between the two germline ends.

The genes are TRBV2 and TRBJ2-2; 7 positions match TRBD1. The CDR3 contains 15 residues. Germline CDR1 SNHLY, CDR2 FYNNEI. V dropped 6 bases and J dropped 2; count of bases not matched to a gene: 6. The CDR3 DNA reads as TGTGCCAGCAGCCGGGACAGTTACAACACCGGGGAGCTGTTTTTT. Translating gives CASSRDSYNTGELFF.

The chain carries TRBV4-2 and TRBJ1-1; D remains ambiguous. V shed 1 base and J shed 2 bases, with 5 bases lying between them. This CDR3 is built from 13 residues. The germline CDR1 and CDR2 sequences are LGHNA and YNFKEQ. CDR3 DNA sequence: TGTGCCAGCAGCCAAGCGGGTAACACTGAAGCTTTCTTT. It codes for CASSQAGNTEAFF.

Details on this clone: One junction end does not reproduce the germline sequence, and a read error may be involved. The chain is built from TRBV27 and TRBJ2-3; D unclear. This CDR3 contains 14 residues. Germline V gene sequence: CDR1 MNHEY, CDR2 SMNVEV (reference sequence). CDR3 coding DNA: TGTGTCAGCAGTTCCGCCCTCTCAACAGATACGCAGTATTTT. As protein: CVSSSALSTDTQYF.

DNA of the CDR3: TGTGCCAGCAGCCCTCTGGACGGAGAAGAGACCCAGTACTTC. Residues: CASSPLDGEETQYF. The chain joins TRBV5-5 to TRBJ2-5; D uncertain. This CDR3 is 14 amino acids long. Germline values: CDR1 SGHKS, CDR2 YYEKEE (reference sequence). The V end lost 4 bases, the J end lost 3 bases, and 13 bases lay between the germline ends.

This clone is a singleton in its sample. The gene calls are TRBV6-6 and TRBJ2-2; D may be TRBD2 (7 bases). Germline-derived CDR1 and CDR2 are MNHNY and SVGAGI (reference sequence). The V gene lost 5 bases and the J gene lost 5 bases, with 24 bases spanning the gap. This CDR3 has 18 residues. The CDR3 protein is CASSRFFSGGAGTGELFF. The CDR3 DNA reads TGTGCCAGCAGTCGATTCTTTTCGGGGGGCGCAGGAACCGGGGAGCTGTTTTTT.

In its sample, this clone was seen once. The rearrangement joins TRBV6-6 to TRBJ2-3; no reliable D call. Germline V gene lookup returns CDR1 MNHNY and CDR2 SVGAGI (reference sequence). The ends were cut back, 0 bases at V and 6 bases at J, with 4 bases in the middle. The CDR3 spans 12 residues. This CDR3 reads CASSYSSDTQYF. The CDR3 DNA reads as TGTGCCAGCAGTTACTCGAGCGATACGCAGTATTTT.

The genes are TRBV19 and TRBJ2-2; tentative D call: TRBD1 (5 bases). Germline CDR1 LNHDA, CDR2 SQIVND (reference sequence). Trimming cost V 1 base and J 4 bases, with 13 bases left between them. This CDR3 spans 16 amino acids. CDR3 nucleotide sequence: TGTGCCAGTAGTATAGGTCAGGGTATGGGCACCGGGGAGCTGTTTTTT. This gives the protein CASSIGQGMGTGELFF.

CDR3 sequence: CASSLGQPTGELFF. CDR3 DNA: TGTGCCAGCAGCTTGGGGCAGCCCACCGGGGAGCTGTTTTTT. This sequence joins TRBV7-3 and TRBJ2-2; tentative D call: TRBD1 (5 bases). CDR3 length equals 14 residues. CDR1 and CDR2 (germline): SGHTA, FQGTGA. The V gene lost 3 bases and the J gene lost 4 bases, with 9 bases spanning the gap.

The gene calls are TRBV3-1 (or the pseudogene TRBV3-2) and TRBJ2-3; 10 bases agree with TRBD1. The length of the CDR3 is 16 residues. From germline, CDR1 is LGHDT and CDR2 YNNKEL (reference sequence). V shed 2 bases and J 3 bases; nucleotides not matched to a gene: 5. CDR3 nucleotide sequence: TGTGCCAGCAGCCAATATGGACAGGGGGTTACAGATACGCAGTATTTT. It specifies CASSQYGQGVTDTQYF.

The chain employs TRBV18 and TRBJ1-2, with D tentatively TRBD1 (6 bases). Trimming pared 2 bases from V and 2 bases from J, leaving 9 bases between. This CDR3 is 14 amino acids long. Germline V CDR1 and CDR2: KGHSH, LQKENI. CDR3 sequence: CASSPTGLNYGYTF. As DNA, the CDR3 is TGTGCCAGCTCACCAACAGGGTTAAACTATGGCTACACCTTC.

In regard to this clone: Sequence at one end of the junction differs from germline and may be a read error. V is TRBV2 and J is TRBJ2-1; the D gene is possibly TRBD1 (5 bases). The CDR3 is 13 amino acids. CDR1 is SNHLY and CDR2 is FYNNEI in the germline V gene. The CDR3 spells CASREDSYNEQFF. The CDR3 nucleotides are TGTGCCAGCAGGGAAGACAGCTACAATGAGCAGTTCTTC.

This clone occurred a few times. The chain uses TRBV19 and TRBJ2-4; 12 nucleotides line up with TRBD2. The J segment lost 8 bases and the V segment lost 5 bases, leaving 7 bases of the junction unmatched. Looked up from germline, CDR1 is LNHDA and CDR2 is SQIVND (reference sequence). The CDR3 runs to 15 residues. DNA for the CDR3: TGTGCCAGTAGTCCCCTAGCGGGGGGGGATGACATTCAGTACTTC. This codes for CASSPLAGGDDIQYF.

CDR3 DNA sequence: TGTGCCGGTGGGAGGCAGAACACTGAAGCTTTCTTT. Its protein product is CAGGRQNTEAFF. The gene calls are TRBV7-9 and TRBJ1-1; D uncertain. The ends were cut back, 11 bases at V and 1 base at J, with 11 bases in the middle. Germline V gene sequence: CDR1 SEHNR, CDR2 FQNEAQ (reference sequence). The CDR3 is 12 residues long.

The V call is TRBV4-3, the J call TRBJ1-1; D is unresolved. The CDR3 consists of 18 residues. Trimming shortened V by 0 bases and J by 1 base, and 18 bases separated the two germline ends. Germline CDR1 and CDR2: LGHNA and YSLEER. The DNA of the CDR3 is TGCGCCAGCAGCCAAGATAGGGCCAGTTGGGCCCCGAACACTGAAGCTTTCTTT. Amino acids: CASSQDRASWAPNTEAFF.

A remark on this clone: Other nucleotide sequences from this sample produce the same CDR3. The chain has TRBV6-5 and TRBJ1-1; 8 bases are a match to TRBD1. CDR3 length: 13 residues. V lost 5 bases to trimming and J lost 5 bases; unmatched junction nucleotides: 4. Per the germline V gene, CDR1 is MNHEY and CDR2 is SVGAGI. The CDR3 bases are TGTGCCAGCAGTCCCAGACAGGGGACTGAAGCTTTCTTT. This encodes CASSPRQGTEAFF.

The chain combines TRBV6-1 with TRBJ2-5; 9 bases map to TRBD1. Per germline, CDR1 MNHNS and CDR2 SASEGT. The V gene end was trimmed by 4 bases and the J gene end by 5 bases; junction bases not matched to a gene: 11. CDR3 length: 16 amino acids. The CDR3 region has the DNA TGTGCCAGCAGTGCCGACAGGGGGGGCTTCGGGGAGACCCAGTACTTC. Protein sequence: CASSADRGGFGETQYF.

This clone was detected only once. CDR3 loop: CASSQMGGGGDEKLFF. The CDR3 DNA reads as TGTGCCAGCAGCCAGATGGGAGGCGGGGGCGATGAAAAACTGTTTTTT. The chain carries TRBV14 and TRBJ1-4, with a weak D call TRBD1 (6 bases). The V and J ends lost 3 bases and 6 bases respectively, with 17 bases between them. Germline V gene lookup returns CDR1 SGHDN and CDR2 FVKESK. CDR3 length equals 16 residues.